Shown below are 14 T cell receptor beta chains from a single sample sequenced in a study of Graves' ophthalmopathy and Graves' hyperthyroidism. TCR beta CDR3 regions were amplified from RNA transcripts. Second-round multiplex PCR followed a first-round RT-PCR using HTBI primers. TCRdb passed the multiplex PCR reads through MiXCR, listing each CDR3 protein once. The table has 150,000 to 200,000 distinct CDR3 sequences, under 40% seen once. Sequences were obtained from peripheral blood. The receptors shown here come from a woman between 40 and 55 years old with Graves' ophthalmopathy.

In this sample, this clonotype turned up many times. V usage is TRBV6-2 or TRBV6-3 and J usage is TRBJ2-2; perhaps TRBD2 as D (6 bases). Deletions cut 2 bases from V and 0 bases from J, with 10 bases between. Germline V gene data show CDR1 as MNHEY and CDR2 as SVGEGT. This CDR3 comprises 16 residues. As DNA, the CDR3 is TGTGCCAGCAGTTACGGGCGGGACGCGAACACCGGGGAGCTGTTTTTT. Protein: CASSYGRDANTGELFF.

This clonotype was detected ten times or more. This sequence joins TRBV10-3 and TRBJ1-1; a possible D gene is TRBD1 (6 bases). The V end was cut by 6 bases, the J end by 8 bases, with 13 bases between. The CDR3 runs to 12 residues. Germline V gene sequence: CDR1 ENHRY, CDR2 SYGVKD. The CDR3 sequence is CAIRGLQGEAFF. As DNA, the CDR3 is TGTGCCATCAGGGGGCTACAGGGAGAAGCTTTCTTT.

The rearrangement uses TRBV12-3 or TRBV12-4 and TRBJ2-2; TRBD1 is a possible D gene (5 bases). This CDR3 spans 15 amino acids. Trimming shortened V by 5 bases and J by 1 base, and 11 bases separated the two germline ends. CDR3 region: CASSPGQGNTGELFF. CDR3 in DNA: TGTGCCAGCAGTCCCGGTCAGGGGAACACCGGGGAGCTGTTTTTT.

This clonotype was found many times. This sequence joins TRBV20-1 and TRBJ2-1, with 7 bases lining up with TRBD1. The J segment lost 1 base and the V segment lost 0 bases, leaving 6 bases of the junction unmatched. In germline, CDR1 is DFQATT, CDR2 SNEGSKA (reference sequence). The length of the CDR3 is 16 residues. As DNA, the CDR3 is TGCAGTGCTAGAGATCCCGGACAGGTGTCCTACAATGAGCAGTTCTTC. Amino acid sequence: CSARDPGQVSYNEQFF.

There are a few counts of this clonotype. The V gene is TRBV7-2, the J gene TRBJ2-5; TRBD1 matches at 8 bases. Germline V gives CDR1 SGHTA, CDR2 FQGNSA. J lost 2 bases, V lost 6 bases, and 8 bases had no gene match. The CDR3 consists of 15 residues. DNA of the CDR3: TGTGCCAGCAGGGAGGGGACAGGACCACAAGAGACCCAGTACTTC. Translation: CASREGTGPQETQYF.

The sample holds many counts of this clonotype. The chain uses TRBV25-1 and TRBJ2-2, with D possibly matching TRBD1 (6 bases). CDR1 and CDR2 (germline): MGHDK, SYGVNS. CDR3 length: 14 amino acids. V lost 8 bases and J 3 bases, leaving 13 bases between the germline ends. The chain's CDR3 is CASHSGVDTGELFF. The DNA of the CDR3 is TGTGCCAGCCATTCAGGGGTGGACACCGGGGAGCTGTTTTTT.

In this sample, this clonotype turned up many times. This chain links TRBV19 with TRBJ1-1; tentative D call: TRBD1 (5 bases). Germline V gene data show CDR1 as LNHDA and CDR2 as SQIVND (reference sequence). The CDR3 extends over 13 amino acids. Trimming pared 7 bases from V and 1 base from J, leaving 10 bases between. DNA for the CDR3: TGTGCCAGTAATAGACAGACGAACACTGAAGCTTTCTTT. Residues: CASNRQTNTEAFF. Complete variable domain (other parts from reference TRBV19 and TRBJ1-1): DGGITQSPKYLFRKEGQNVTLSCEQNLNHDAMYWYRQDPGQGLRLIYYSQIVNDFQKGDIAEGYSVSREKKESFPLTVTSAQKNPTAFYLCASNRQTNTEAFFGQGTRLTVV.

This chain joins TRBV12-5 and TRBJ2-5, with 8 positions matching TRBD1. Germline assignment: CDR1 LGHNT and CDR2 FRNRAP. The length of the CDR3 is 15 residues. Trimming at V came to 5 bases and at J to 5 bases, leaving 10 bases not matched to a gene. The CDR3, as DNA: TGTGCTAGTGGTACGGAGACAGGGGCCTGGGAGACCCAGTACTTC. Residues: CASGTETGAWETQYF.

This clonotype was counted a single time. This chain joins TRBV6-2 or TRBV6-3 and TRBJ1-4; no reliable D call. The CDR3 extends over 13 amino acids. CDR1 is MNHEY and CDR2 is SVGEGT in the germline V gene. V was pared by 4 bases and J by 8 bases, with 11 bases between. The CDR3 is CASSSGMREKLFF. The CDR3 nucleotides read TGTGCCAGCAGTTCCGGGATGCGGGAAAAACTGTTTTTT.

In its sample, this clonotype was seen many times. The CDR3 region is CASSSVYSNQPQHF. The CDR3 nucleotides read TGTGCCAGCAGTTCAGTGTATAGCAATCAGCCCCAGCATTTT. J is TRBJ1-5 and V is TRBV28; no clear D. Trimming removed 4 bases from V and 0 bases from J, with 7 bases in between. The germline V gene encodes CDR1 MDHEN and CDR2 SYDVKM. The CDR3 consists of 14 residues.

This clonotype was recorded at least ten times. The V and J genes are TRBV6-1 and TRBJ1-5, with D possibly being TRBD1 (6 bases). V was pared by 6 bases and J by 2 bases, with 14 bases between. Germline CDR1 is MNHNS and CDR2 is SASEGT. The CDR3 spans 15 residues. CDR3 amino acids: CASSSRDNGNQPQHF. The CDR3 DNA reads as TGTGCCAGCAGCTCCCGGGACAACGGCAATCAGCCCCAGCATTTT.

The V call is TRBV6-1, the J call TRBJ1-1; D remains ambiguous. The CDR3 is 14 amino acids. CDR1 is MNHNS, CDR2 SASEGT, per germline. The CDR3 protein is CATLLGESHNEAFF. CDR3 bases: TGTGCTACCCTATTGGGAGAATCTCATAATGAAGCTTTCTTT.

This clonotype appeared many times. The CDR3: CATSGAVANTGELFF. The CDR3 region has the DNA TGTGCCACCAGTGGGGCAGTCGCGAACACCGGGGAGCTGTTTTTT. The rearrangement uses TRBV24-1 and TRBJ2-2; no clear D. Germline V CDR1 and CDR2: KGHDR, SFDVKD. The CDR3 contains 15 residues. Trimming pared 5 bases from V and 0 bases from J, leaving 9 bases between.

The rearrangement links TRBV12-3 or TRBV12-4 to TRBJ2-7; 7 bases map to TRBD2. This CDR3 contains 14 residues. Losses at the gene ends were 4 bases for V and 4 bases for J; bases not matched to a gene: 7. DNA of the CDR3: TGTGCCAGCAGTTCCCGGGAGGCGGGGTACGAGCAGTACTTC. Translation gives CASSSREAGYEQYF.